This TCR beta chain was identified during a study of blood T cells in healthy people across ages. Next came a second PCR, run for about 6 to 12 cycles, which used a sample-barcoded 5' primer along with a J-beta primer mix. Each TCR beta cDNA got a 12-nucleotide random molecular identifier. MiXCR, applied by TCRdb to the 5' RACE reads, yields one record per CDR3 protein. The table shows hundreds of thousands of distinct CDR3 sequences, with more than 45% occurring only once. At least ten counts were recorded for this clonotype. Looked up from germline, CDR1 is LGHNT and CDR2 is FRNRAP. The V and J ends lost 4 bases and 8 bases, in that order; junction bases with no gene match: 8. The CDR3 is made up of 14 amino acids.

Material for sequencing was blood. This TCR came from a woman of 80 years or more in good health. The chain joins TRBV12-5 to TRBJ2-1; TRBD2 matches at 7 bases. The CDR3 sequence is CASGWGGSSDEQFF. The CDR3 coding sequence is TGTGCTAGTGGTTGGGGCGGGAGTAGTGATGAGCAGTTCTTC.